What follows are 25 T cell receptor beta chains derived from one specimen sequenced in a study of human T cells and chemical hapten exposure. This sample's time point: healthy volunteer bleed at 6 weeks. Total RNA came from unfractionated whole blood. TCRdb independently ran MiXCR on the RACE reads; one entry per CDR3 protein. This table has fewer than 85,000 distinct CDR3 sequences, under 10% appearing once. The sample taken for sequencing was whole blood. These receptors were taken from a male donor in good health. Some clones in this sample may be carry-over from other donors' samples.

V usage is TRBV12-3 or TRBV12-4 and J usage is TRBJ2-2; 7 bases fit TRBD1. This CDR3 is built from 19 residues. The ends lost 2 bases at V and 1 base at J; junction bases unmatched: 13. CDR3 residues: CASSLPLGQAEKNTGELFF. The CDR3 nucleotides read TGTGCCAGCAGTTTACCCCTCGGACAGGCTGAAAAGAACACCGGGGAGCTGTTTTTT.

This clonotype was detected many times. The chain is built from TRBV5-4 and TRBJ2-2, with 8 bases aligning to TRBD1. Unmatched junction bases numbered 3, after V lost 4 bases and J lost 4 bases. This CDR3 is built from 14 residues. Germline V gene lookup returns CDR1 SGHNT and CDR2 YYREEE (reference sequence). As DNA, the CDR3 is TGTGCCAGCAGCGAAGACAGGGGCACCGGGGAGCTGTTTTTT. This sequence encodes CASSEDRGTGELFF.

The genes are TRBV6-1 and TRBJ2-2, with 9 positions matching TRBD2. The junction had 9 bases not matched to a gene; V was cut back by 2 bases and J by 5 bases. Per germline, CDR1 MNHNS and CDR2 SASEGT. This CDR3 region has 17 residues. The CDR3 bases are TGTGCCAGCAGTGAAACCGTTAGCGGGAGACGGACCGGGGAGCTGTTTTTT. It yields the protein CASSETVSGRRTGELFF.

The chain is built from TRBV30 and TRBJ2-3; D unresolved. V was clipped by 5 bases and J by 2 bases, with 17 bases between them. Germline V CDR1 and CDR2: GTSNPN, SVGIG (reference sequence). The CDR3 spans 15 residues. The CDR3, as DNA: TGTGCCTGGGGAACTACCGGGTCCTACACAGATACGCAGTATTTT. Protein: CAWGTTGSYTDTQYF.

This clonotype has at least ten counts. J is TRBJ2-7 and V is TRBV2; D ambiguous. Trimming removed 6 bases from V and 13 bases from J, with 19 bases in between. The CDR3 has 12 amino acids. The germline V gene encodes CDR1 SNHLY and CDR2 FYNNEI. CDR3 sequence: CASSARRSPSYF. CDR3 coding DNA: TGTGCCAGCAGCGCACGCAGGAGTCCTTCTTACTTC. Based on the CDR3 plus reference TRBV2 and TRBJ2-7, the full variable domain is EPEVTQTPSHQVTQMGQEVILRCVPISNHLYFYWYRQILGQKVEFLVSFYNNEISEKSEIFDDQFSVERPDGSNFTLKIRSTKLEDSAMYFCASSARRSPSYFGPGTRLTVT.

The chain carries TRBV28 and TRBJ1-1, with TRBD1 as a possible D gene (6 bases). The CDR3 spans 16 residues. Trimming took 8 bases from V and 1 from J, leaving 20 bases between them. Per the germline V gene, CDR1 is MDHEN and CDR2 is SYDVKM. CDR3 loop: CASCFPGAGGNTEAFF. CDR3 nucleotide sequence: TGTGCCAGCTGCTTCCCGGGGGCAGGAGGGAACACTGAAGCTTTCTTT.

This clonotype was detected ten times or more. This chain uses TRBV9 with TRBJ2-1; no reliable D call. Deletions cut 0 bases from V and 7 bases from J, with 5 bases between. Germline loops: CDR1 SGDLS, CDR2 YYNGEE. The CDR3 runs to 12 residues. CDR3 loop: CASSVVSNEQFF. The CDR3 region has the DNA TGTGCCAGCAGCGTAGTGAGTAATGAGCAGTTCTTC.

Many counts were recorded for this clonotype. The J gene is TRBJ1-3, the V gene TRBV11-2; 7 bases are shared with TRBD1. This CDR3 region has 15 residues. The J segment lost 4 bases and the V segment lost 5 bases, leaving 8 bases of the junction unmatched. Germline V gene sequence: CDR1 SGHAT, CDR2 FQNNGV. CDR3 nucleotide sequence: TGTGCCAGCAGCCGACAGGGTACTGCAGGAAACACCATATATTTT. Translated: CASSRQGTAGNTIYF.

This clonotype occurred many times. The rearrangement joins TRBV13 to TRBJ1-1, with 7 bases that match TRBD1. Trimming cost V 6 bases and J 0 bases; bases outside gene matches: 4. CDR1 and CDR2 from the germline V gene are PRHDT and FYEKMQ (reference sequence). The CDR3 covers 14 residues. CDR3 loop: CASRRGLMNTEAFF. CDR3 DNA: TGTGCCAGCAGGAGGGGGCTCATGAACACTGAAGCTTTCTTT.

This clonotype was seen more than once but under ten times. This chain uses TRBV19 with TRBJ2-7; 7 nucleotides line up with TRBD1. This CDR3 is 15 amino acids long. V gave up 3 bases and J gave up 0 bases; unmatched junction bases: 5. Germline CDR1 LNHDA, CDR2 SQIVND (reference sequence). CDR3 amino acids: CASSMEGGSSYEQYF. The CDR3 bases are TGTGCCAGTAGTATGGAAGGGGGCAGCTCCTACGAGCAGTACTTC.

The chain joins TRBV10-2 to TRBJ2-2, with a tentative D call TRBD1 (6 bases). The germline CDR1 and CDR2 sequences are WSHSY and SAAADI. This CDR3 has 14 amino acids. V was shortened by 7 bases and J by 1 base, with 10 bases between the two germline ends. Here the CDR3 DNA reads TGCGCCAGCACCCCACAGGGGAACACCGGGGAGCTGTTTTTT. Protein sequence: CASTPQGNTGELFF.

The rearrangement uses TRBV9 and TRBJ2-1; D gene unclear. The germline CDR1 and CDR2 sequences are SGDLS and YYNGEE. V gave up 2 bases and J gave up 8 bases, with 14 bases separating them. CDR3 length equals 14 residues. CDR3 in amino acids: CASSVGSGVHEQFF. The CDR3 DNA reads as TGTGCCAGCAGCGTCGGGTCTGGGGTACATGAGCAGTTCTTC.

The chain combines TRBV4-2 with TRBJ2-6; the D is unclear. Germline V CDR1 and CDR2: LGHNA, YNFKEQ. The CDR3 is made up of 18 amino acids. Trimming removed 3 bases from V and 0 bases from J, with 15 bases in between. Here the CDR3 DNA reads TGTGCCAGCAGCCACACCGTGGACGCATTCTCTGGGGCCAACGTCCTGACTTTC. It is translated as CASSHTVDAFSGANVLTF.

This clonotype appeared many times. CDR3 loop: CASSFWGTGLMNTEAFF. The CDR3, as DNA: TGTGCCAGCAGCTTTTGGGGGACAGGCCTCATGAACACTGAAGCTTTCTTT. This rearrangement joins TRBV11-1 to TRBJ1-1; TRBD1 agrees at 8 bases. The CDR3 loop spans 17 amino acids. V lost 3 bases, J lost 0 bases, and 9 bases stayed unmatched. CDR1 is SGHAT, CDR2 FQDESV, per germline (reference sequence).

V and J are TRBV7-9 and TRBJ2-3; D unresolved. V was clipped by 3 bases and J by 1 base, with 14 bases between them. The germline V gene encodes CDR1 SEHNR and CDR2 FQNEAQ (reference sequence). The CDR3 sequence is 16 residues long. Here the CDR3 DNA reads TGTGCCAGCAGCTTGCTGTCTTCGTCTGGCACAGATACGCAGTATTTT. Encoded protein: CASSLLSSSGTDTQYF. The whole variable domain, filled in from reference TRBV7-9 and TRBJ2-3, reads DTGVSQNPRHKITKRGQNVTFRCDPISEHNRLYWYRQTLGQGPEFLTYFQNEAQLEKSRLLSDRFSAERPKGSFSTLEIQRTEQGDSAMYLCASSLLSSSGTDTQYFGPGTRLTVL.

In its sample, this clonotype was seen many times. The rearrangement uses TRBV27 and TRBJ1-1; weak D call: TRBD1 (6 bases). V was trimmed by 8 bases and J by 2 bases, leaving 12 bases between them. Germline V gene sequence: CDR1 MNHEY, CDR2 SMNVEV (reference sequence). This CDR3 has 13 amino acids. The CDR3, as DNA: TGTGCCAGCTGGGGGGGGCCAAACACTGAAGCTTTCTTT. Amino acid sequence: CASWGGPNTEAFF.

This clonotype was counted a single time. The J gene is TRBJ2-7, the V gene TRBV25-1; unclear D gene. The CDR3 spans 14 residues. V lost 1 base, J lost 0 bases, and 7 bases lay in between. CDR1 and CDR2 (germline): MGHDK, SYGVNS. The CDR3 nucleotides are TGTGCCAGCAGTGAATCGGGCAACTCCTACGAGCAGTACTTC. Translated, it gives CASSESGNSYEQYF.

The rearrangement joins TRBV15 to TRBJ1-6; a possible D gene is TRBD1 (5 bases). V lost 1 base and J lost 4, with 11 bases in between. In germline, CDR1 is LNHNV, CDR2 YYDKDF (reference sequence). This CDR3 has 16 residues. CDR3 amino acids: CATSRGQNLYNSPLHF. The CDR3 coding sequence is TGTGCCACCAGCAGAGGACAGAACCTTTATAATTCACCCCTCCACTTT.

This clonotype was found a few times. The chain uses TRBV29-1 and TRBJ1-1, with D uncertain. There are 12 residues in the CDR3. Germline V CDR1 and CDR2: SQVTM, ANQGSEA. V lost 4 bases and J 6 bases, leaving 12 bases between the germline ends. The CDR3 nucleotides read TGCAGCGTTGCCCTCAAATTCTCTGAAGCTTTCTTT. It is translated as CSVALKFSEAFF.

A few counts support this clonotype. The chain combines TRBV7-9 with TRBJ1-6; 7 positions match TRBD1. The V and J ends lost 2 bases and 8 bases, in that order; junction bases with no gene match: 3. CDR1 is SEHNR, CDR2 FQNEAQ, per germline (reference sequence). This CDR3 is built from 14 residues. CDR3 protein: CASSLQGVDSPLHF. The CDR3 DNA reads TGTGCCAGCAGCTTACAGGGGGTGGATTCACCCCTCCACTTT.

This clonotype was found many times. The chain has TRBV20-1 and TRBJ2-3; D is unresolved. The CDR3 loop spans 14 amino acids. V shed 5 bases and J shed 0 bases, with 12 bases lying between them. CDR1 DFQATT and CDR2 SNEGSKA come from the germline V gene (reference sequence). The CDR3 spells CSAGPTDSTDTQYF. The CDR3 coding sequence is TGCAGTGCTGGACCGACGGACAGCACAGATACGCAGTATTTT.

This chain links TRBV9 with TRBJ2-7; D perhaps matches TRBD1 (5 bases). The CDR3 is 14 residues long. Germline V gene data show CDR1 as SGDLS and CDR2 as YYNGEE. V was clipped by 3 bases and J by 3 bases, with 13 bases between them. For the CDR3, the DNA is TGTGCCAGCAGCGCCAGGGTTTCCCACTACGAGCAGTACTTC. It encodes CASSARVSHYEQYF. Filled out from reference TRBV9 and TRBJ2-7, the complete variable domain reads DSGVTQTPKHLITATGQRVTLRCSPRSGDLSVYWYQQSLDQGLQFLIQYYNGEERAKGNILERFSAQQFPDLHSELNLSSLELGDSALYFCASSARVSHYEQYFGPGTRLTVT.

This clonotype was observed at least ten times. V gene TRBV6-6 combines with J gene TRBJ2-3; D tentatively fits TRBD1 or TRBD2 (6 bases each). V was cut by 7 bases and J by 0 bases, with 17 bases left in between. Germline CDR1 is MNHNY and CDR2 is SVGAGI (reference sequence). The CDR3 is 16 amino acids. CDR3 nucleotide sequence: TGTGCCAGCACTCCGGGGGCTGGCGGGAGCACAGATACGCAGTATTTT. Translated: CASTPGAGGSTDTQYF.

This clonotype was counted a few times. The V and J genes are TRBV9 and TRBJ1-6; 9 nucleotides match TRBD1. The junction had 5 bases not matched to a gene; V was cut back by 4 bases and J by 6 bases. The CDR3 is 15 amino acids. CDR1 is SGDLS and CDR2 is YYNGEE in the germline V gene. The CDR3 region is CASSLDRGGNSPLHF. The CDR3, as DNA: TGTGCCAGCAGCCTGGACAGGGGAGGTAATTCACCCCTCCACTTT.

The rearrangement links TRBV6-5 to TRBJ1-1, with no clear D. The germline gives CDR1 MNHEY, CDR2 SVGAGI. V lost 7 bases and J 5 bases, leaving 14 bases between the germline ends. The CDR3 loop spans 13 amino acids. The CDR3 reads CASNDRQATEAFF. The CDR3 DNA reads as TGTGCCAGCAACGACCGACAAGCGACTGAAGCTTTCTTT.